Detailed here is one T cell receptor (beta chain). Its cognate antigen is unknown. This specimen belongs to a study of beta chain features in type 1 diabetes. Study-wide context: Taken together, all samples contributed nearly 110 million examined sorted cells. Findings and limits, study-wide: More deletions and fewer insertions at VDJ junctions were seen in type 1 diabetes patients. When Type 1 diabetes patients were examined, their TCRB CDR3s proved moderately but significantly shorter in all four CD4+ subsets.

Sorting of CD4+ naive, central memory, regulatory and stem cell-like memory cells was performed via CD45RO/CCR7/CD25/CD127/CD95/CD27. V was pared by 4 bases and J by 4 bases, with 17 bases between. The V gene's germline CDR1 is SGDLS and CDR2 YYNGEE. The CDR3 runs 15 residues. The study reverse transcribed the entire isolated RNA, so it sequenced expressed TCRB transcripts. Here immunoSEQ multiplex PCR was the method, and the copy in TCRdb shows in-frame clones only, minus some. The sample shows about 170,000 clones, under 9.5% of them seen only once. The sample comprised central memory CD4+ T cells from blood. This sequence originates from a young man with type 1 diabetes. The chain couples TRBV9 to TRBJ2-5; D ambiguous. CDR3: CASSPRSWPPETQYF. CDR3 DNA sequence: TGTGCCAGCAGCCCCCGCTCGTGGCCCCCAGAGACCCAGTACTTC.